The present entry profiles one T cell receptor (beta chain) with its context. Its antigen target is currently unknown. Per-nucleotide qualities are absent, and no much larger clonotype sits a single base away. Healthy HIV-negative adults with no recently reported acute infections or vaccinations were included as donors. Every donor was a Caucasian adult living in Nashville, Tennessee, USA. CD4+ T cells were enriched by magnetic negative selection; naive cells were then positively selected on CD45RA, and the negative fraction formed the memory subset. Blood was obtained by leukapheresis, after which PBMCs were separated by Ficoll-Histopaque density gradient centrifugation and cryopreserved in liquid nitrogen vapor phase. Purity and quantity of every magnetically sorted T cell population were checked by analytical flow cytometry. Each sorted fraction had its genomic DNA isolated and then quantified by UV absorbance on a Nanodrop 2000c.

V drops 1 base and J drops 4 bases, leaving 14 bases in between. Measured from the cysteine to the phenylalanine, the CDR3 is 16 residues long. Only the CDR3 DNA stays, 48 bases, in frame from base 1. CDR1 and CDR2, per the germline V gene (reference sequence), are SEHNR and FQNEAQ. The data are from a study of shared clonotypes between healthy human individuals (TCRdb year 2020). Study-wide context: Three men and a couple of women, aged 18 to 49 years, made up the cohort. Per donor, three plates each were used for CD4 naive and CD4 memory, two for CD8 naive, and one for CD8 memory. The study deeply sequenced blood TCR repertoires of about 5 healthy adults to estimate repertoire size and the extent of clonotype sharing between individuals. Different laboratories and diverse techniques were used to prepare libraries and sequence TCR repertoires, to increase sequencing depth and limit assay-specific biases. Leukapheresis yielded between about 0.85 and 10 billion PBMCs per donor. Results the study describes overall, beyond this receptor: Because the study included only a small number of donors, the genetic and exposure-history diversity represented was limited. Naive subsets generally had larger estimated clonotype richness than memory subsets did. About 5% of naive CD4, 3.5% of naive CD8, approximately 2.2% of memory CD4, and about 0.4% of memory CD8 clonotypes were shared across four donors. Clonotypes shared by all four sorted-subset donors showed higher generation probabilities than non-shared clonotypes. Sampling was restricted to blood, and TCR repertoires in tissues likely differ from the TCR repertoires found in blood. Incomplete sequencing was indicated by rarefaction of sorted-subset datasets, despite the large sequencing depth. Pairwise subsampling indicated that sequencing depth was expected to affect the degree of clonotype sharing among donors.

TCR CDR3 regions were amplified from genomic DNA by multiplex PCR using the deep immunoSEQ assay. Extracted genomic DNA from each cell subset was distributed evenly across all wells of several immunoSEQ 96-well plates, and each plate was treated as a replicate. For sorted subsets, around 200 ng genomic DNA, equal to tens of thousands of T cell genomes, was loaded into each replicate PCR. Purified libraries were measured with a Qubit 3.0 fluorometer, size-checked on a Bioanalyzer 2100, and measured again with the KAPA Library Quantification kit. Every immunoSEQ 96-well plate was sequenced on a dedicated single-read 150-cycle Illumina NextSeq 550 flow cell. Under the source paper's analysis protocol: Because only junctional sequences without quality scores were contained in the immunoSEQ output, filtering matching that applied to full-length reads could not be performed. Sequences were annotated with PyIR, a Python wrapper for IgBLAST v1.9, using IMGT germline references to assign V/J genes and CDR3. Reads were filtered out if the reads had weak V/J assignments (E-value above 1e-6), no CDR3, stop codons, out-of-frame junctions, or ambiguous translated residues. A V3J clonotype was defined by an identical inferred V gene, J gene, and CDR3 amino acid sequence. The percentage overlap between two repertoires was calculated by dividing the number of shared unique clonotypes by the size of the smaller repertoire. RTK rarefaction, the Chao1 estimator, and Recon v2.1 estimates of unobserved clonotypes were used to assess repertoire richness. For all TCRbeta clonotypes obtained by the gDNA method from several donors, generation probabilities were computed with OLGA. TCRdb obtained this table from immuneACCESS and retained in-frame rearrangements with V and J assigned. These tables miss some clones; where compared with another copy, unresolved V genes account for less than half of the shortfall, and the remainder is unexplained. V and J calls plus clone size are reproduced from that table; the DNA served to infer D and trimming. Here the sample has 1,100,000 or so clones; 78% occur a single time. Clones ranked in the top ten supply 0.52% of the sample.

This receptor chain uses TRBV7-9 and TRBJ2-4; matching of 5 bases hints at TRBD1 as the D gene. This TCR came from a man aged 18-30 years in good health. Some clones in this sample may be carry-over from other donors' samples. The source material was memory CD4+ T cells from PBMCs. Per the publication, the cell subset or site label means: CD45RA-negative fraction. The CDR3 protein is CASSLERQWEKNIQYF. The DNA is TGTGCCAGCAGCTTAGAACGACAGTGGGAAAAAAACATTCAGTACTTC.